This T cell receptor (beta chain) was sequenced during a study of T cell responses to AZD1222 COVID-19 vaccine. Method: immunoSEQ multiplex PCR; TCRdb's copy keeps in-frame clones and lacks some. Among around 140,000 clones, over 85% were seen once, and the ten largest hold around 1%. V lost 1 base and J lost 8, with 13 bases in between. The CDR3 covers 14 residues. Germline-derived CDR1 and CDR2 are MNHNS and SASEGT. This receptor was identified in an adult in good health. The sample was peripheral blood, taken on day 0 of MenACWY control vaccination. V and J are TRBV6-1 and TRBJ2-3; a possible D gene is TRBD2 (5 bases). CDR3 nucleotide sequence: TGTGCCAGCAGTGAAGGTAGGGAGATCCCTACGCAGTATTTT. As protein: CASSEGREIPTQYF.